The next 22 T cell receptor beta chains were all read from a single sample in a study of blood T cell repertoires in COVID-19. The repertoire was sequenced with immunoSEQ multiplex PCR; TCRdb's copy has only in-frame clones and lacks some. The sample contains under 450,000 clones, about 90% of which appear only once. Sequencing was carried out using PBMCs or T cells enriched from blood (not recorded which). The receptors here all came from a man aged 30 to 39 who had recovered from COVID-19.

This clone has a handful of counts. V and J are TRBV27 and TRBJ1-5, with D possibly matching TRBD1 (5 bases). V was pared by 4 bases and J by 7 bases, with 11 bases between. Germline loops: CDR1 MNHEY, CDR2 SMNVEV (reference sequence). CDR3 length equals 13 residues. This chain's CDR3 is CASSWGGRQPQHF. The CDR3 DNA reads TGTGCCAGCAGTTGGGGGGGTCGGCAGCCCCAGCATTTT.

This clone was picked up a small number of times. CDR3 residues: CASSLSEHQPQHF. The CDR3 nucleotides are TGTGCCAGCAGCTTATCGGAGCATCAGCCCCAGCATTTT. The genes are TRBV7-6 and TRBJ1-5; D is uncertain. CDR1 and CDR2 (germline): SGHVS, FNYEAQ. The CDR3 sequence is 13 residues long. Trimming removed 2 bases from V and 5 bases from J, with 7 bases in between.

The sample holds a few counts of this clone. The chain's CDR3 is CASSLTPGTSGSYEQYF. The DNA of the CDR3 is TGTGCCAGCAGTCTAACCCCCGGGACTAGCGGTTCCTACGAGCAGTACTTC. The rearrangement uses TRBV28 and TRBJ2-7, with 11 positions matching TRBD2. Germline V gene sequence: CDR1 MDHEN, CDR2 SYDVKM. After removal of 5 bases from V and 1 base from J, the junction contained 10 bases not matched to a gene. This CDR3 comprises 17 residues.

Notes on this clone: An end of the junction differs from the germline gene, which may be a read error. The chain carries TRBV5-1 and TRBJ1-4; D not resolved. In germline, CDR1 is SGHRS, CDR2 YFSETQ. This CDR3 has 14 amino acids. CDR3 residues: CASSLTTTNEKLFF. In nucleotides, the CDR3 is TGCGCCAGCAGCTTGACCACAACCAATGAAAAACTGTTTTTT.

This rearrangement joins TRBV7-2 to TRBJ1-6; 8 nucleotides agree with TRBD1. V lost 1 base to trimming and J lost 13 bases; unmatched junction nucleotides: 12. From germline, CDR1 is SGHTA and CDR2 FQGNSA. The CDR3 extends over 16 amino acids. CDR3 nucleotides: TGTGCCAGCAGCTTAGGGGACAGGCGGCTAGGAAGGCCCCTCCACTTT. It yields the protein CASSLGDRRLGRPLHF.

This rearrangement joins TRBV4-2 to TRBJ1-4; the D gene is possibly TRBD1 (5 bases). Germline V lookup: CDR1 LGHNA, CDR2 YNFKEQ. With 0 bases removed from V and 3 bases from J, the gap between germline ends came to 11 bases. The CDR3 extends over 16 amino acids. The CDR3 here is CASSQELKGSNEKLFF. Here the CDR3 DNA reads TGTGCCAGCAGCCAAGAGCTAAAGGGGTCTAATGAAAAACTGTTTTTT.

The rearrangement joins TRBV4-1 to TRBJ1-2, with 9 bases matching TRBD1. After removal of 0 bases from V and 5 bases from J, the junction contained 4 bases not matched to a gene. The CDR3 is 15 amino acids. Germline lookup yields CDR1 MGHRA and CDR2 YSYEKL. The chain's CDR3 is CASSQETGTGYGYTF. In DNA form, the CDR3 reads TGCGCCAGCAGCCAAGAGACCGGGACAGGGTATGGCTACACCTTC.

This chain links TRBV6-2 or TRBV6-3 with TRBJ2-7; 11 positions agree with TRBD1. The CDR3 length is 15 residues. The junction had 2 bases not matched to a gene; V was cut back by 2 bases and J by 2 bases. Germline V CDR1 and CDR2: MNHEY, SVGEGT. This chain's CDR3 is CASSYPGQGAYEQYF. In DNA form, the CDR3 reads TGTGCCAGCAGTTACCCGGGACAGGGGGCCTACGAGCAGTACTTC.

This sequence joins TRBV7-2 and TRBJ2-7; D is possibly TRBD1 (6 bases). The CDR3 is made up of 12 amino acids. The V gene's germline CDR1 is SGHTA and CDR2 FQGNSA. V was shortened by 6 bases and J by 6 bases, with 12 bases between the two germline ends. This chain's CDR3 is CASREQGSEQYF. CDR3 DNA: TGTGCCAGCAGGGAACAGGGTTCCGAGCAGTACTTC.

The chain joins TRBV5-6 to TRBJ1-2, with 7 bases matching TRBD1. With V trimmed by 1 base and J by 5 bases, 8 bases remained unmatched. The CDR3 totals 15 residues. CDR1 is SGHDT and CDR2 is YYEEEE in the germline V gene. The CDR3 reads CASSLSGQVTYGYTF. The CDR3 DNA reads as TGTGCCAGCAGCTTGTCTGGACAGGTTACTTATGGCTACACCTTC.

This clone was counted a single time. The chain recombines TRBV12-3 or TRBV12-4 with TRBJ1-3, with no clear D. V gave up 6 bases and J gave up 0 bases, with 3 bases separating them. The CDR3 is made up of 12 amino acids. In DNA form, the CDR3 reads TGTGCCAGCAGCTACTCTGGAAACACCATATATTTT. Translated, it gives CASSYSGNTIYF.

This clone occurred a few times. In DNA, the CDR3 is TGTGCCAGCAGTTCACAGGGCGAAGCTTTCTTT. Translated, it gives CASSSQGEAFF. The chain links TRBV6-4 to TRBJ1-1, with a weak D call TRBD1 (6 bases). The CDR3 has 11 amino acids. V was clipped by 5 bases and J by 8 bases, with 9 bases between them. CDR1 and CDR2 (germline): MRHNA, SNTAGT.

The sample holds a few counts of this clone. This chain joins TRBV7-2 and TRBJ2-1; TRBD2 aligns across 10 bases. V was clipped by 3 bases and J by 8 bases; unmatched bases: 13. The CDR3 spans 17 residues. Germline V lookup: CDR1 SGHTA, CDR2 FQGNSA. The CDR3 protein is CASSFYVLGLASDEQFF. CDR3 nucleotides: TGTGCCAGCAGCTTCTACGTTTTGGGACTAGCGTCCGATGAGCAGTTCTTC.

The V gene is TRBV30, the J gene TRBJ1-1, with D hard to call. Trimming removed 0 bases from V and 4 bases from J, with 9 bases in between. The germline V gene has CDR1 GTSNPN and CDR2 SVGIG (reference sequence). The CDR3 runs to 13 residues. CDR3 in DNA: TGTGCCTGGAGTGTATCGGGGTCCACTGAAGCTTTCTTT. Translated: CAWSVSGSTEAFF.

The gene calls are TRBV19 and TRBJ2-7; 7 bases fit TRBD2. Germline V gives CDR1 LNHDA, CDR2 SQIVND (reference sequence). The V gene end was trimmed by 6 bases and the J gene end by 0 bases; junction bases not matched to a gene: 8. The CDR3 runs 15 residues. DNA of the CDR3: TGTGCCAGTAGCCGCGGGGGAGGAGACTCCTACGAGCAGTACTTC. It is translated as CASSRGGGDSYEQYF.

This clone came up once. The chain's CDR3 is CASSEQGYGYTF. The CDR3 region has the DNA TGCGCCAGCAGTGAACAGGGCTATGGCTACACCTTC. V usage is TRBV10-2 and J usage is TRBJ1-2, with a possible D match to TRBD1 (6 bases). The CDR3 totals 12 residues. The V and J ends lost 3 bases and 4 bases respectively, with 6 bases between them. CDR1 is WSHSY and CDR2 is SAAADI in the germline V gene.

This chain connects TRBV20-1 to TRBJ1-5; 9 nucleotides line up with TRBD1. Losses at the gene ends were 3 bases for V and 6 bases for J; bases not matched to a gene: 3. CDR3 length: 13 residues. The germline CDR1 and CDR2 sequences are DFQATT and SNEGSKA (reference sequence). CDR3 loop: CSASLTGGQPQHF. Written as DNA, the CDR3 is TGCAGTGCTAGTCTGACAGGGGGTCAGCCCCAGCATTTT.

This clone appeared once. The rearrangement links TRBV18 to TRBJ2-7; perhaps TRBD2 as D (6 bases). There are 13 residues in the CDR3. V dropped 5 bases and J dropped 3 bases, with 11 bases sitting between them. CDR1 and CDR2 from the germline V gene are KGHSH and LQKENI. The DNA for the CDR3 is TGTGCCAGCTCAAGGGACTTTGGCTACGAGCAGTACTTC. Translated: CASSRDFGYEQYF.

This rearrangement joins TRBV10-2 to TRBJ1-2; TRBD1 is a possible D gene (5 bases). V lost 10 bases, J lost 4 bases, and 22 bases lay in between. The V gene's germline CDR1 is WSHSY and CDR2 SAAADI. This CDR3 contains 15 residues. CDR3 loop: CATSNLQGGTYGYTF. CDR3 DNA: TGCGCCACCTCCAATCTCCAGGGAGGGACCTATGGCTACACCTTC.

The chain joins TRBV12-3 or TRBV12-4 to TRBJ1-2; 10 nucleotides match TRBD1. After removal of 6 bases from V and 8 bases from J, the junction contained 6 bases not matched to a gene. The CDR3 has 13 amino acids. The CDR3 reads CASSRQGAGGYTF. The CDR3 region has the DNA TGTGCCAGCAGCCGACAGGGGGCGGGAGGCTACACCTTC.

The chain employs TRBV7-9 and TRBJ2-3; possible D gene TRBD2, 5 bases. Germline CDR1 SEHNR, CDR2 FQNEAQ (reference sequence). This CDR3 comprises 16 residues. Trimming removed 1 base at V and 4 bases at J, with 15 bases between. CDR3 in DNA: TGTGCCAGCAGCTTAGGGAGCAACGGGGTAGCAGATACGCAGTATTTT. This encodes CASSLGSNGVADTQYF.

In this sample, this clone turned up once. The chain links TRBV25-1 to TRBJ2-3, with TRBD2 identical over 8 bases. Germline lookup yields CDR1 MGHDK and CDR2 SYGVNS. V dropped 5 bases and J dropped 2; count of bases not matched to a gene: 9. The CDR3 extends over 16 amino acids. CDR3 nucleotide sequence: TGTGCCAGCAGTTCGAGAGCGGGGGCCACCACAGATACGCAGTATTTT. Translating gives CASSSRAGATTDTQYF.